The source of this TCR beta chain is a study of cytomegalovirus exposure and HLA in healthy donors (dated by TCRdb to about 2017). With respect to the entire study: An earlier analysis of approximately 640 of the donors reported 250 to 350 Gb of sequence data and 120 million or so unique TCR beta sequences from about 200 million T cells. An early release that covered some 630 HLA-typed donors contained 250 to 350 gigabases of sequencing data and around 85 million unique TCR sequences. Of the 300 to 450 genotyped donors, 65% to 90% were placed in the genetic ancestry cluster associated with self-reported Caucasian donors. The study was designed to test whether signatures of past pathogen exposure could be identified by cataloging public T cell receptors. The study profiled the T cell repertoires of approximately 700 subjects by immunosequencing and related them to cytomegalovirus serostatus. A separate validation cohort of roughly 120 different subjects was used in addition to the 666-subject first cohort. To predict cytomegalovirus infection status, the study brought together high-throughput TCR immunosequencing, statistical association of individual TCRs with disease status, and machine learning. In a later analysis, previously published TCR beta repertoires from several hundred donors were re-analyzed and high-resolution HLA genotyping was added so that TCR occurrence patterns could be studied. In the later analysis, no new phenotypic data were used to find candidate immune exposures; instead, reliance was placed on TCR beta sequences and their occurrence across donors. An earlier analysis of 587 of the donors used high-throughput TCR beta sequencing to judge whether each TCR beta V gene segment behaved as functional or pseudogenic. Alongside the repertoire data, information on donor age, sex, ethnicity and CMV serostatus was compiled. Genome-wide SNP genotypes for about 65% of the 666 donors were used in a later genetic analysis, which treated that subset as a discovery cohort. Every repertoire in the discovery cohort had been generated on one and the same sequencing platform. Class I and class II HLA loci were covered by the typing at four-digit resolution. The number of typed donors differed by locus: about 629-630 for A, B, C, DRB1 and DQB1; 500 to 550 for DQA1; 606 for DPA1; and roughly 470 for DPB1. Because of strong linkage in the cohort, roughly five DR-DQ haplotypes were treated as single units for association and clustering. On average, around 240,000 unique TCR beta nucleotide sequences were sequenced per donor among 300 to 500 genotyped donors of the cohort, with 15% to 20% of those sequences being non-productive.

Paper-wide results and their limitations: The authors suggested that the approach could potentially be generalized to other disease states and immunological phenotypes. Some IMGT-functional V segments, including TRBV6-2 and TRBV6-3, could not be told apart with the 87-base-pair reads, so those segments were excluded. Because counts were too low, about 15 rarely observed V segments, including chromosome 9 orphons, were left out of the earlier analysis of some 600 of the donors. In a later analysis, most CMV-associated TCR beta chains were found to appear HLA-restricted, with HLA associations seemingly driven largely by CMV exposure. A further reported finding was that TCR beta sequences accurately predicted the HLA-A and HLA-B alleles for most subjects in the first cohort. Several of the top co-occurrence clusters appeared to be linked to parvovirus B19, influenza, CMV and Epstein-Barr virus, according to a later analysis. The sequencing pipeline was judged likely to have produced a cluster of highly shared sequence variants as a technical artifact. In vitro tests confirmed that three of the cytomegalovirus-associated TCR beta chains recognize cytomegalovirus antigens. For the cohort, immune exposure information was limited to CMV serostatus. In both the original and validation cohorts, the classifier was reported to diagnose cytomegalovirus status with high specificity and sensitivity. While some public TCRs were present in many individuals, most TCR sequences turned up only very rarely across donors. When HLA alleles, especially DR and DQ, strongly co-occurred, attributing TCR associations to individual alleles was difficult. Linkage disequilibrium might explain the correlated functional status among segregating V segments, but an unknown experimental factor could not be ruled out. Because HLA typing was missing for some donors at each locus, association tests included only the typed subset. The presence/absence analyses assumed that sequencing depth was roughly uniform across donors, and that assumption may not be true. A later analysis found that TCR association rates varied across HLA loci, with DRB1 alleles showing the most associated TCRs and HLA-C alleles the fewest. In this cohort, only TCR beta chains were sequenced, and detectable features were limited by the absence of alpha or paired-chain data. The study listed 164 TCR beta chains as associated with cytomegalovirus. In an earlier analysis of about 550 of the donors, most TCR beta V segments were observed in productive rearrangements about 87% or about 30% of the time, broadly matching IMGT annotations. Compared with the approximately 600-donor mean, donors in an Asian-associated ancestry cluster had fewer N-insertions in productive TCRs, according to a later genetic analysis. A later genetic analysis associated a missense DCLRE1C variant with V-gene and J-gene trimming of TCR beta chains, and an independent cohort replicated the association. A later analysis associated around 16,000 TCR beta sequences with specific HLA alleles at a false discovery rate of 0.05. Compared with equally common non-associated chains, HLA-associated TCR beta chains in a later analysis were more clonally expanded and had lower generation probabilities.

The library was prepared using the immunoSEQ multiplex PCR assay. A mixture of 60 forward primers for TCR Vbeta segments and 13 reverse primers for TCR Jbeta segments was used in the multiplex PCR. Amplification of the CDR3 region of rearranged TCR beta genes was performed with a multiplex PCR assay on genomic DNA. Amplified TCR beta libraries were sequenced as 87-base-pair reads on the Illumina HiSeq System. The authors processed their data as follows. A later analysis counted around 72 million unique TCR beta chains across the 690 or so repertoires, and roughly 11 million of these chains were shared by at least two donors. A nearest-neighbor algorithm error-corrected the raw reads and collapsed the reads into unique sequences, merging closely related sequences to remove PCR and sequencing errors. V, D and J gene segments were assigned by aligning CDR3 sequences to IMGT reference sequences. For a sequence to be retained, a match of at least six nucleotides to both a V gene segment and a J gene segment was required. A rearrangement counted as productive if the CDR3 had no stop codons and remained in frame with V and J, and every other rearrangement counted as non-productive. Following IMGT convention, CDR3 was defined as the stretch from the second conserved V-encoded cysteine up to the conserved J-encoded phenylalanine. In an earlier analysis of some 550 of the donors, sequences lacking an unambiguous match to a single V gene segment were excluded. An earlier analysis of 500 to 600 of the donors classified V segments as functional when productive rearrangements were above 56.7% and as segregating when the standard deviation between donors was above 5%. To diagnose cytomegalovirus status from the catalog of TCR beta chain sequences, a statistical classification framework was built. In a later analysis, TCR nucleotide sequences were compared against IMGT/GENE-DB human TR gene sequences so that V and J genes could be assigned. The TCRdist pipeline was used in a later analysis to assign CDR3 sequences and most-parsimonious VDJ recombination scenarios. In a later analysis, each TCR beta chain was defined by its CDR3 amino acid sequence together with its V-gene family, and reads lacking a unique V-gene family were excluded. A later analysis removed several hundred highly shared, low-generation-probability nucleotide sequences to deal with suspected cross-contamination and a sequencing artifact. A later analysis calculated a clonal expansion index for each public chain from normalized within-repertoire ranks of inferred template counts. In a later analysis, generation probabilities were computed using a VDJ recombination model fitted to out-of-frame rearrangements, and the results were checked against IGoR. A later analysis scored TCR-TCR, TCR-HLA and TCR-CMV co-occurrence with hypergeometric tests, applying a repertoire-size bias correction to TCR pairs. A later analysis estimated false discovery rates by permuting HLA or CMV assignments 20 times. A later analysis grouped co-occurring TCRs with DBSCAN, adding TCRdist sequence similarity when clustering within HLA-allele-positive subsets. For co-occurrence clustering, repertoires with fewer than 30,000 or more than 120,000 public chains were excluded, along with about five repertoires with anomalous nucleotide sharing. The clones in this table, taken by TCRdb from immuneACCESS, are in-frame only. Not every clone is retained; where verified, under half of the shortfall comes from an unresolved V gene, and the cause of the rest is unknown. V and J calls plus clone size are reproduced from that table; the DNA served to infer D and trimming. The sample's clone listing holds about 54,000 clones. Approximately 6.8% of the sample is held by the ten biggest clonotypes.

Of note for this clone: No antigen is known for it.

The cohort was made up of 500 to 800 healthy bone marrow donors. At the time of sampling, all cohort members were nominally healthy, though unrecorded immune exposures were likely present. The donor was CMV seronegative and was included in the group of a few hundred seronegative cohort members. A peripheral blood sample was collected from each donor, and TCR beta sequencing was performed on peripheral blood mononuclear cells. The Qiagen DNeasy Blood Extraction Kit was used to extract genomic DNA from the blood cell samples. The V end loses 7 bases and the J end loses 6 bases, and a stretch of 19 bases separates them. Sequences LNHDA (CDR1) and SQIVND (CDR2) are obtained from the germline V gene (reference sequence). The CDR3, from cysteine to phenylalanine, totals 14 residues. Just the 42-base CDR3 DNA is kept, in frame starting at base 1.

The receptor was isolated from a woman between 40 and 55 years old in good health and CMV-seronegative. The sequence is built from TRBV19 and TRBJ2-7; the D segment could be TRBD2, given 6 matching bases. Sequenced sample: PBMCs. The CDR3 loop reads CASTGDFLYGEQYF. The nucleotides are TGTGCCAGTACCGGGGACTTCCTGTACGGCGAGCAGTACTTC.